Below are 20 T cell receptor beta chains sequenced from a single sample in a study of control samples from healthy donors and cancer patients. Profiled with immunoSEQ multiplex PCR; TCRdb holds only in-frame clones, not every one. This sample has about 140,000 clones, with approximately 92% found just once. Sequenced input: blood. The receptors originated from a man younger than 40 in good health.

The chain recombines TRBV19 with TRBJ2-3; possible D gene TRBD2, 6 bases. CDR1 LNHDA and CDR2 SQIVND come from the germline V gene (reference sequence). This CDR3 region has 13 residues. V shed 10 bases and J shed 2 bases, with 13 bases lying between them. CDR3 nucleotides: TGTGCCACACTAGCTTTCCCCACAGATACGCAGTATTTT. This codes for CATLAFPTDTQYF.

The chain combines TRBV2 with TRBJ1-5, with a tentative D call TRBD1 (5 bases). In germline, CDR1 is SNHLY, CDR2 FYNNEI. The V end was cut by 4 bases, the J end by 7 bases, with 14 bases between. The CDR3 is made up of 14 amino acids. CDR3 nucleotides: TGTGCCAGCAGTGCCGGGGGGGGGTTCCAGCCCCAGCATTTT. The encoded protein is CASSAGGGFQPQHF.

This clone has only one observation. The J gene is TRBJ2-5, the V gene TRBV2; TRBD2 agrees at 7 bases. The CDR3 covers 17 residues. Looked up from germline, CDR1 is SNHLY and CDR2 is FYNNEI. Trimming at V came to 0 bases and at J to 5 bases, leaving 12 bases not matched to a gene. DNA for the CDR3: TGTGCCAGCAGTGAAGCGCTTATAGGGGAGGGGCGGGAGACCCAGTACTTC. It encodes CASSEALIGEGRETQYF.

This rearrangement joins TRBV28 to TRBJ1-5; the D gene is possibly TRBD1 (6 bases). Germline CDR1 and CDR2: MDHEN and SYDVKM. CDR3 length: 16 residues. V was pared by 5 bases and J by 2 bases, with 16 bases between. The DNA for the CDR3 is TGTGCCAGCAGTCCCCATACAGGGATGGGCAATCAGCCCCAGCATTTT. This encodes CASSPHTGMGNQPQHF. Complete variable domain (other parts from reference TRBV28 and TRBJ1-5): DVKVTQSSRYLVKRTGEKVFLECVQDMDHENMFWYRQDPGLGLRLIYFSYDVKMKEKGDIPEGYSVSREKKERFSLILESASTNQTSMYLCASSPHTGMGNQPQHFGDGTRLSIL.

The chain joins TRBV27 to TRBJ2-5; 8 bases align to TRBD2. After removal of 2 bases from V and 4 bases from J, the junction contained 9 bases not matched to a gene. The CDR3 runs 16 residues. The germline V gene encodes CDR1 MNHEY and CDR2 SMNVEV (reference sequence). The CDR3 coding sequence is TGTGCCAGCAGTTTAGATTCGGGGGGGGCCATAGAGACCCAGTACTTC. Residues: CASSLDSGGAIETQYF.

Only a few counts were recorded for this clone. This chain joins TRBV6-5 and TRBJ1-2; 8 nucleotides align to TRBD1. After removal of 6 bases from V and 7 bases from J, the junction contained 7 bases not matched to a gene. Germline V gene lookup returns CDR1 MNHEY and CDR2 SVGAGI. CDR3 length: 13 amino acids. This CDR3 is CASRLTGDIGYTF. The CDR3 DNA is TGTGCCAGCAGGCTGACAGGGGATATTGGCTACACCTTC.

The rearrangement uses TRBV28 and TRBJ1-1, with TRBD1 identical over 8 bases. The germline gives CDR1 MDHEN, CDR2 SYDVKM. This CDR3 comprises 14 residues. J lost 1 base, V lost 6 bases, and 4 bases had no gene match. CDR3 sequence: CASSFGQGNTEAFF. CDR3 sequence (DNA): TGTGCCAGCAGCTTCGGACAGGGGAACACTGAAGCTTTCTTT.

This clone was observed a single time. The chain uses TRBV3-1 (or the pseudogene TRBV3-2) and TRBJ2-7, with D unclear. CDR1 is LGHDT and CDR2 is YNNKEL in the germline V gene (reference sequence). This CDR3 has 17 amino acids. The V gene lost 4 bases and the J gene lost 6 bases, with 25 bases spanning the gap. CDR3: CASSPPIRALGYGEQYF. CDR3 in DNA: TGTGCCAGCAGCCCCCCTATCCGCGCTCTCGGATATGGCGAGCAGTACTTC.

The J gene is TRBJ2-1, the V gene TRBV7-2; D unclear. The CDR3 has 15 residues. V was pared by 5 bases and J by 3 bases, with 14 bases between. Germline CDR1 reads SGHTA; CDR2 reads FQGNSA. The CDR3 DNA sequence: TGTGCCAGCAGCCTAAGCCGCGAACTCTACAATGAGCAGTTCTTC. Protein: CASSLSRELYNEQFF.

The chain couples TRBV28 to TRBJ2-1; 8 bases line up with TRBD2. The CDR3 runs 16 residues. J lost 1 base, V lost 7 bases, and 9 bases had no gene match. Germline V gene lookup returns CDR1 MDHEN and CDR2 SYDVKM. This CDR3 reads CASTLLTSGSYNEQFF. The CDR3 DNA reads TGTGCCAGCACCCTTTTAACTAGCGGATCCTACAATGAGCAGTTCTTC.

The rearrangement uses TRBV10-3 and TRBJ2-7; 10 bases match TRBD2. This CDR3 is 16 amino acids long. The germline gives CDR1 ENHRY, CDR2 SYGVKD. V was pared by 4 bases and J by 2 bases, with 8 bases of the junction left unmatched. The CDR3 region is CAISGASGSVTYEQYF. DNA for the CDR3: TGTGCCATCAGTGGGGCTAGCGGGAGTGTGACCTACGAGCAGTACTTC.

V is TRBV4-2 and J is TRBJ1-4; 7 bases align to TRBD1. The CDR3 is 16 residues long. With V trimmed by 0 bases and J by 7 bases, 8 bases remained unmatched. Germline V gene data show CDR1 as LGHNA and CDR2 as YNFKEQ. DNA of the CDR3: TGTGCCAGCAGCCAAGAAGACAGGGCGATTAGTGAAAAACTGTTTTTT. Its protein is CASSQEDRAISEKLFF.

The V and J genes are TRBV3-1 (or the pseudogene TRBV3-2) and TRBJ1-3, with TRBD1 as a possible D gene (5 bases). Germline V gene sequence: CDR1 LGHDT, CDR2 YNNKEL (reference sequence). CDR3 size: 15 residues. V lost 4 bases and J lost 4, with 14 bases in between. CDR3 amino acids: CASSLAAGSGNTIYF. The CDR3 DNA is TGTGCCAGCAGCCTGGCGGCAGGGTCAGGAAACACCATATATTTT.

The V call is TRBV18, the J call TRBJ2-1, with 7 bases matching TRBD1. Germline values: CDR1 KGHSH, CDR2 LQKENI. This CDR3 comprises 15 residues. The V and J ends lost 6 bases and 6 bases, in that order; junction bases with no gene match: 11. CDR3 sequence: CASSDDRAFFNEQFF. The CDR3 bases are TGTGCCAGCTCGGATGACAGGGCGTTTTTCAATGAGCAGTTCTTC.

The rearrangement links TRBV9 to TRBJ2-2; D might be TRBD2 (5 bases). CDR1 is SGDLS and CDR2 is YYNGEE in the germline V gene. The CDR3 length is 15 residues. The V end was cut by 4 bases, the J end by 3 bases, with 13 bases between. The CDR3 DNA reads TGTGCCAGCAGCCCCGATGAGCGGCACACCGGGGAGCTGTTTTTT. It specifies CASSPDERHTGELFF.

The J gene is TRBJ1-4, the V gene TRBV6-5, with D perhaps TRBD1 (5 bases). V lost 0 bases and J 8 bases, leaving 10 bases between the germline ends. The CDR3 totals 14 residues. The V gene's germline CDR1 is MNHEY and CDR2 SVGAGI. CDR3 protein: CASSYSAGKEKLFF. CDR3 DNA: TGTGCCAGCAGTTACTCGGCAGGGAAGGAAAAACTGTTTTTT.

The genes are TRBV15 and TRBJ1-6; 10 positions agree with TRBD1. The CDR3 totals 16 residues. Germline V lookup: CDR1 LNHNV, CDR2 YYDKDF (reference sequence). The junction had 6 bases not matched to a gene; V was cut back by 0 bases and J by 10 bases. CDR3 in amino acids: CATSRERGQGSSPLHF. The DNA of the CDR3 is TGTGCCACCAGCAGAGAGCGGGGACAGGGGAGCTCACCCCTCCACTTT.

With regard to this clone: Distinct nucleotide sequences in the sample also encode this CDR3. The chain links TRBV10-1 to TRBJ1-1; D unresolved. With 4 bases removed from V and 4 bases from J, the gap between germline ends came to 4 bases. Germline CDR1 reads WNHNN; CDR2 reads SYGVQD (reference sequence). The CDR3 spans 11 residues. For the CDR3, the DNA is TGCGCCAGCAGTGCGGGCACTGAAGCTTTCTTT. Translated: CASSAGTEAFF.

The CDR3 here is CASSQETGESYGYTF. The CDR3 DNA follows: TGCGCCAGCAGCCAAGAGACAGGGGAGAGCTATGGCTACACCTTC. The V and J genes are TRBV4-3 and TRBJ1-2, with TRBD1 matching over 8 bases. The CDR3 length is 15 residues. After removal of 0 bases from V and 4 bases from J, the junction contained 4 bases not matched to a gene. Per germline, CDR1 LGHNA and CDR2 YSLEER.

The V call is TRBV7-2, the J call TRBJ2-3, with TRBD2 matching over 7 bases. This CDR3 has 15 amino acids. CDR1 and CDR2 from the germline V gene are SGHTA and FQGNSA. V dropped 3 bases and J dropped 5; count of bases not matched to a gene: 8. The CDR3 region has the DNA TGTGCCAGCAGCTTTGTGGGGGGGGATGTAGATACGCAGTATTTT. This encodes CASSFVGGDVDTQYF. Based on the CDR3 plus reference TRBV7-2 and TRBJ2-3, the full variable domain is GAGVSQSPSNKVTEKGKDVELRCDPISGHTALYWYRQSLGQGLEFLIYFQGNSAPDKSGLPSDRFSAERTGGSVSTLTIQRTQQEDSAVYLCASSFVGGDVDTQYFGPGTRLTVL.